One sample yielded the 8 T cell receptor beta chains listed below, sequenced in a study of T-cell reconstitution after alpha-beta-depleted transplantation in children. This sample's TCRbeta library carried unique molecular identifier barcodes. TCRdb analysed the PCR reads with MiXCR anew, one entry per CDR3 protein. The sample carries some 200,000 distinct CDR3 sequences, roughly 8.1% recorded once. This sample comprised PBMCs, mostly from graft donor cells, obtained 360 days after TCRalphabeta/CD19-depleted stem cell transplant. These receptors originate from a male patient between 2 and 15 years old who had a stem cell transplant for acute myeloid leukemia, so the T cells may come from the graft donor.

This clonotype appeared many times. V is TRBV20-1 and J is TRBJ2-1; no clear D gene. Trimming cost V 0 bases and J 13 bases, with 13 bases left between them. The CDR3 sequence is 12 residues long. Per germline, CDR1 DFQATT and CDR2 SNEGSKA (reference sequence). The CDR3 DNA reads TGCAGTGCTAGAGATGTCCAGGATAGCCAGTTCTTC. It encodes CSARDVQDSQFF.

The rearrangement uses TRBV6-5 and TRBJ1-2, with unresolved D. CDR1 and CDR2 (germline): MNHEY, SVGAGI. This CDR3 has 13 amino acids. Trimming cost V 2 bases and J 2 bases, with 6 bases left between them. The CDR3 spells CASSYRANYGYTF. DNA for the CDR3: TGTGCCAGCAGTTACCGGGCCAACTATGGCTACACCTTC.

This clonotype was seen ten or more times. This chain joins TRBV10-3 and TRBJ2-7; TRBD2 is a possible D gene (6 bases). Germline CDR1 reads ENHRY; CDR2 reads SYGVKD. V gave up 11 bases and J gave up 2 bases, with 10 bases separating them. The CDR3 has 11 amino acids. CDR3 region: CAFRRAYEQYF. CDR3 nucleotide sequence: TGTGCCTTTAGGAGGGCCTACGAGCAGTACTTC.

With regard to this clonotype: Compared with germline, one end of the junction differs, possibly owing to a read error. This rearrangement joins TRBV4-3 to TRBJ2-1; D gene unclear. This CDR3 region has 17 residues. CDR1 and CDR2 from the germline V gene are LGHNA and YSLEER. CDR3 sequence reads: CASSQDGNIVGHNGQFF. CDR3 nucleotides: TGCGCCAGCAGCCAAGATGGCAACATTGTGGGTCACAATGGGCAGTTCTTC.

This clonotype has a count of ten or more. The V gene is TRBV20-1, the J gene TRBJ2-4; D possibly corresponds to TRBD2 (6 bases). Germline loops: CDR1 DFQATT, CDR2 SNEGSKA (reference sequence). With 6 bases removed from V and 1 base from J, the gap between germline ends came to 16 bases. This CDR3 spans 15 amino acids. The CDR3 DNA is TGCAGTGCGGCAATGAGCGGGCGGGCCAAAAACATTCAGTACTTC. Its translation is CSAAMSGRAKNIQYF.

This chain connects TRBV10-2 to TRBJ2-3; maybe TRBD2 (6 bases). CDR3 length equals 13 residues. Trimming removed 6 bases at V and 5 bases at J, with 12 bases between. Germline V CDR1 and CDR2: WSHSY, SAAADI. Here the CDR3 reads CASSVTSQDTQYF. The CDR3 DNA is TGCGCCAGCAGCGTGACTAGTCAAGATACGCAGTATTTT.

This clonotype has just a few counts. DNA of the CDR3: TGTGCCAGTAGTACCACTAGTGCCTACAATGAGCAGTTCTTC. This sequence encodes CASSTTSAYNEQFF. This chain links TRBV19 with TRBJ2-1; tentative D call: TRBD2 (5 bases). The CDR3 runs 14 residues. Germline V gives CDR1 LNHDA, CDR2 SQIVND (reference sequence). The ends were cut back, 4 bases at V and 2 bases at J, with 9 bases in the middle.

As concerns this clonotype: A much larger clonotype is one base distant, so this may be a read error. The CDR3 bases are TGCTGTGCTAGAGTCCCATCGACAGGGGTCAATGAGCAGTTCTTC. It codes for CCARVPSTGVNEQFF. This chain connects TRBV20-1 to TRBJ2-1; TRBD1 aligns across 8 bases. CDR1 and CDR2 from the germline V gene are DFQATT and SNEGSKA (reference sequence). The CDR3 has 15 amino acids.